These 30 T cell receptor beta chains originate from one sample sequenced in a study of T-cell reconstitution after alpha-beta-depleted transplantation in children (dated by TCRdb to about 2016). In the paper's terms, the treatment or condition label means: allogeneic hematopoietic cell transplantation with graft depleted of TCRalphabeta T cells and CD19 B cells. Libraries were prepared through PCR. The instrument was an Illumina HiSeq 2500. Molecular barcoding was employed in the preparation of TCR libraries, with unique molecular identifiers being used to normalize TCRbeta repertoire quantification. Using fastp trimming at Q25 and MiXCR clonotype assembly, TCRdb reanalyzed the public sequencing data and kept in-frame beta chains. Each entry is one CDR3 protein sequence, shown with its most common DNA and genes. Counted in this sample were 250,000 to 400,000 distinct CDR3 sequences; approximately 23% of them appeared once. The leading ten clones occupy approximately 11% of the sample.

The sample was PBMCs, mostly from graft donor cells, taken 180 days after TCRalphabeta/CD19-depleted stem cell transplant. Receptor source: a male patient under 18 who had a stem cell transplant for acute lymphoblastic leukemia, so the T cells may come from the graft donor.

In this sample, this clonotype turned up a few times. This rearrangement joins TRBV4-1 to TRBJ2-2, with 13 bases matching TRBD2. V gave up 4 bases and J gave up 6 bases; unmatched junction bases: 8. The CDR3 length is 17 residues. In germline, CDR1 is MGHRA, CDR2 YSYEKL. The CDR3 protein is CASSPRTSGSVAGELFF. In nucleotides, the CDR3 is TGCGCCAGCAGCCCAAGGACTAGCGGGAGTGTTGCCGGGGAGCTGTTTTTT.

There are a few counts of this clonotype. V usage is TRBV7-2 and J usage is TRBJ1-5; no clear D gene. This CDR3 comprises 12 residues. V lost 3 bases and J 8 bases, leaving 8 bases between the germline ends. The germline V gene encodes CDR1 SGHTA and CDR2 FQGNSA. CDR3 bases: TGTGCCAGCAGCTTTCAAGGAAAGCCCCAGCATTTT. This sequence encodes CASSFQGKPQHF.

The V gene is TRBV6-5, the J gene TRBJ2-3; 10 nucleotides line up with TRBD2. The length of the CDR3 is 16 residues. Germline CDR1 MNHEY, CDR2 SVGAGI. The V and J ends lost 3 bases and 3 bases, in that order; junction bases with no gene match: 6. CDR3 sequence reads: CASSYSASGSTDTQYF. The CDR3 nucleotides read TGTGCCAGCAGTTATTCTGCTAGCGGGAGTACAGATACGCAGTATTTT.

Concerning this clonotype itself: Relative to the germline gene, one junction end is altered; a read error may explain this. The V and J genes are TRBV12-3 or TRBV12-4 and TRBJ2-1, with no clear D. This CDR3 has 15 residues. The CDR3 DNA is TGTGCCAGCAGTTCTAGACCCTCGTCCTACAATGAGCAGTTGTTC. It translates to CASSSRPSSYNEQLF.

This clonotype was seen just once. The chain has TRBV25-1 and TRBJ2-7; 7 nucleotides match TRBD1. The CDR3 loop spans 20 amino acids. CDR1 MGHDK and CDR2 SYGVNS come from the germline V gene. With 4 bases clipped from V and 4 bases from J, the junction kept 25 bases outside the gene matches. The CDR3 DNA reads as TGTGCCAGCAGTGTAGGCGACACCCCACCTACAGGGGTAAGGAGGTACGAGCAGTACTTC. Translation: CASSVGDTPPTGVRRYEQYF.

In its sample, this clonotype was seen a few times. The V and J genes are TRBV7-2 and TRBJ2-3; 10 bases fit TRBD2. CDR1 is SGHTA, CDR2 FQGNSA, per germline. Trimming at V came to 10 bases and at J to 2 bases, leaving 15 bases not matched to a gene. This CDR3 contains 17 residues. The CDR3 is CANQREGRCLDTDTQYF. The DNA for the CDR3 is TGTGCCAACCAGCGGGAGGGCCGGTGCCTAGACACAGATACGCAGTATTTT.

This clonotype was counted many times. This chain joins TRBV20-1 and TRBJ1-2; no clear D gene. The CDR3 extends over 14 amino acids. Germline V gene sequence: CDR1 DFQATT, CDR2 SNEGSKA (reference sequence). V lost 0 bases, J lost 4 bases, and 12 bases lay in between. The CDR3 DNA reads as TGCAGTGCTAGAGATCTGGAATTGGGCTATGGCTACACCTTC. It encodes CSARDLELGYGYTF.

The gene calls are TRBV7-6 and TRBJ2-2; TRBD2 agrees at 14 bases. With V trimmed by 10 bases and J by 1 base, 5 bases remained unmatched. This CDR3 has 16 residues. The V gene's germline CDR1 is SGHVS and CDR2 FNYEAQ. CDR3 nucleotide sequence: TGTGCCACCACTGGACTAGCGGGGGGGAACACCGGGGAGCTGTTTTTT. This codes for CATTGLAGGNTGELFF.

V and J are TRBV4-1 and TRBJ2-3; 10 bases align to TRBD2. This CDR3 region has 16 residues. Trimming removed 2 bases from V and 1 base from J; junction bases left unmatched: 3. Per germline, CDR1 MGHRA and CDR2 YSYEKL. This CDR3 reads CASSQLGLAGTDTQYF. CDR3 in DNA: TGCGCCAGCAGCCAACTAGGACTAGCGGGCACAGATACGCAGTATTTT.

This chain uses TRBV3-1 with TRBJ2-3; D may be TRBD2 (5 bases). Germline CDR1 and CDR2: LGHDT and YNNKEL (reference sequence). This CDR3 has 15 amino acids. Trimming cost V 2 bases and J 0 bases, with 9 bases left between them. CDR3 nucleotide sequence: TGTGCCAGCAGCCAAACAGCGGACAGCACAGATACGCAGTATTTT. As protein: CASSQTADSTDTQYF.

The CDR3 DNA is TGTGCCAGCAGCTACCGACTAGCGAGATTCACCGGGGAGCTGTTTTTT. It specifies CASSYRLARFTGELFF. The chain uses TRBV7-2 and TRBJ2-2; 8 nucleotides agree with TRBD2. The germline V gene has CDR1 SGHTA and CDR2 FQGNSA. Unmatched junction bases numbered 8, after V lost 4 bases and J lost 4 bases. The CDR3 runs 16 residues.

The table lists this clonotype with a few counts. The rearrangement joins TRBV5-1 to TRBJ1-4; no definite D call. The V end lost 4 bases, the J end lost 4 bases, and 11 bases lay between the germline ends. Looked up from germline, CDR1 is SGHRS and CDR2 is YFSETQ. This CDR3 is built from 14 residues. CDR3 DNA sequence: TGCGCCAGCAGCAACCCGGTCATTAATGAAAAACTGTTTTTT. The encoded protein is CASSNPVINEKLFF. The variable domain in full, completed from reference TRBV5-1 and TRBJ1-4, reads KAGVTQTPRYLIKTRGQQVTLSCSPISGHRSVSWYQQTPGQGLQFLFEYFSETQRNKGNFPGRFSGRQFSNSRSEMNVSTLELGDSALYLCASSNPVINEKLFFGSGTQLSVL.

J is TRBJ2-3 and V is TRBV7-3; 10 nucleotides agree with TRBD1. V gave up 1 base and J gave up 1 base; unmatched junction bases: 14. CDR1 SGHTA and CDR2 FQGTGA come from the germline V gene. The CDR3 runs to 20 residues. The CDR3 nucleotides are TGTGCCAGCAGCTTAAAGGTCCGCACGACAGGGGGCCCCCGCACAGATACGCAGTATTTT. It encodes CASSLKVRTTGGPRTDTQYF.

In this sample, this clonotype turned up a few times. The chain combines TRBV5-1 with TRBJ1-2; D gene uncertain. The CDR3 contains 14 residues. V was pared by 5 bases and J by 4 bases, with 15 bases between. Per the germline V gene, CDR1 is SGHRS and CDR2 is YFSETQ. The CDR3 loop is CASRTGGVSYGYTF. CDR3 DNA sequence: TGCGCCAGCAGAACTGGTGGGGTAAGCTATGGCTACACCTTC.

This clonotype has a handful of counts. The J gene is TRBJ2-2, the V gene TRBV5-1; tentatively, D is TRBD2 (7 bases). Trimming shortened V by 0 bases and J by 7 bases, and 16 bases separated the two germline ends. The CDR3 is made up of 16 amino acids. Germline lookup yields CDR1 SGHRS and CDR2 YFSETQ. In DNA, the CDR3 is TGCGCCAGCAGCTTGGACCGGGGGGCGATTAGCGGGGAGCTGTTTTTT. Protein product: CASSLDRGAISGELFF. Variable domain in full (rest from reference TRBV5-1 and TRBJ2-2): KAGVTQTPRYLIKTRGQQVTLSCSPISGHRSVSWYQQTPGQGLQFLFEYFSETQRNKGNFPGRFSGRQFSNSRSEMNVSTLELGDSALYLCASSLDRGAISGELFFGEGSRLTVL.

The gene calls are TRBV5-6 and TRBJ2-7; D is uncertain. The CDR3 is 14 residues long. Trimming removed 5 bases at V and 1 base at J, with 13 bases between. CDR1 is SGHDT, CDR2 YYEEEE, per germline. CDR3 amino acids: CASSSTRHSYEQYF. The CDR3 nucleotides read TGTGCCAGCAGTTCGACCCGACATTCCTACGAGCAGTACTTC.

This clonotype appeared many times. V usage is TRBV29-1 and J usage is TRBJ2-1; 12 bases map to TRBD1. The CDR3 consists of 14 residues. Germline CDR1 and CDR2: SQVTM and ANQGSEA. The ends lost 7 bases at V and 6 bases at J; junction bases unmatched: 7. CDR3 residues: CSAAGQGAPNEQFF. CDR3 sequence (DNA): TGCAGCGCTGCGGGACAGGGGGCTCCCAATGAGCAGTTCTTC.

The sample holds a few counts of this clonotype. This chain connects TRBV6-1 to TRBJ2-7; 10 positions agree with TRBD2. From germline, CDR1 is MNHNS and CDR2 SASEGT. The CDR3 runs 16 residues. J was trimmed by 4 bases and V by 6 bases; bases with no gene match: 12. CDR3 residues: CASRPSGSLPIYEQYF. CDR3 nucleotides: TGTGCCAGCAGACCTAGCGGGAGCCTTCCGATATACGAGCAGTACTTC.

The chain combines TRBV24-1 with TRBJ2-1; perhaps TRBD2 as D (6 bases). The CDR3 is 12 amino acids. The germline V gene encodes CDR1 KGHDR and CDR2 SFDVKD. The V end was cut by 6 bases, the J end by 8 bases, with 10 bases between. CDR3 DNA: TGTGCCACCAGTCCCGGGGGAGATGAGCAGTTCTTC. Its translation is CATSPGGDEQFF.

V and J are TRBV12-3 or TRBV12-4 and TRBJ1-5; TRBD1 might be the D (6 bases). Trimming removed 1 base at V and 5 bases at J, with 12 bases between. This CDR3 has 15 residues. In nucleotides, the CDR3 is TGTGCCAGCAGTTTAGGGGGGACAATCCATCAGCCCCAGCATTTT. As protein: CASSLGGTIHQPQHF.

This clonotype showed up just a few times. CDR3 amino acids: CASRGFLPGTGGPDTQYF. CDR3 sequence (DNA): TGCGCCAGCAGAGGTTTCCTCCCCGGGACAGGGGGACCAGATACGCAGTATTTT. The V call is TRBV5-1, the J call TRBJ2-3; 11 nucleotides agree with TRBD1. This CDR3 comprises 18 residues. J lost 4 bases, V lost 5 bases, and 15 bases had no gene match. CDR1 and CDR2 (germline): SGHRS, YFSETQ.

V gene TRBV20-1 combines with J gene TRBJ1-2; 8 nucleotides agree with TRBD1. Germline V gene data show CDR1 as DFQATT and CDR2 as SNEGSKA (reference sequence). The CDR3 covers 15 residues. V lost 3 bases, J lost 0 bases, and 6 bases stayed unmatched. CDR3: CSARPRGRSNYGYTF. The CDR3 bases are TGCAGTGCTAGGCCCAGGGGGCGGTCTAACTATGGCTACACCTTC.

The genes are TRBV9 and TRBJ2-1; 10 positions agree with TRBD2. J gave up 4 bases and V 0 bases, and 7 bases lay outside the gene matches. The CDR3 spans 17 residues. CDR1 is SGDLS and CDR2 is YYNGEE in the germline V gene. CDR3: CASSVGPSGSRYNEQFF. CDR3 bases: TGTGCCAGCAGCGTAGGCCCTAGCGGGAGTCGATACAATGAGCAGTTCTTC.

This clonotype was detected only a few times. The rearrangement uses TRBV5-1 and TRBJ2-7, with D tentatively TRBD2 (5 bases). Trimming shortened V by 0 bases and J by 0 bases, and 13 bases separated the two germline ends. Germline values: CDR1 SGHRS, CDR2 YFSETQ. This CDR3 has 16 amino acids. The DNA of the CDR3 is TGCGCCAGCAGCTTGGGAATCAGCGGAGACTCCTACGAGCAGTACTTC. Protein sequence: CASSLGISGDSYEQYF.

The chain has TRBV9 and TRBJ1-2; 7 positions agree with TRBD1. The CDR3 sequence is 17 residues long. Germline-derived CDR1 and CDR2 are SGDLS and YYNGEE. V shed 4 bases, J shed 0 bases, and the junction held 12 bases outside the gene matches. The DNA of the CDR3 is TGTGCCAGCAGCCCTAAACAGGGGAGCCTTACTAACTATGGCTACACCTTC. The encoded protein is CASSPKQGSLTNYGYTF. Using reference TRBV9 and TRBJ1-2 for the parts outside the CDR3, the full variable domain is DSGVTQTPKHLITATGQRVTLRCSPRSGDLSVYWYQQSLDQGLQFLIQYYNGEERAKGNILERFSAQQFPDLHSELNLSSLELGDSALYFCASSPKQGSLTNYGYTFGSGTRLTVV.

This clonotype was seen a few times. This rearrangement joins TRBV20-1 to TRBJ2-7; 8 bases align to TRBD2. Germline V lookup: CDR1 DFQATT, CDR2 SNEGSKA (reference sequence). With 0 bases clipped from V and 4 bases from J, the junction kept 5 bases outside the gene matches. This CDR3 spans 14 amino acids. The chain's CDR3 is CSAREREDGYEQYF. In DNA, the CDR3 is TGCAGTGCTAGAGAGCGGGAGGACGGGTACGAGCAGTACTTC.

The V and J genes are TRBV12-3 or TRBV12-4 and TRBJ1-5; D call uncertain. The CDR3 length is 14 residues. The V end lost 3 bases, the J end lost 1 base, and 7 bases lay between the germline ends. In DNA form, the CDR3 reads TGTGCCAGCAGTTTGACACACAGCAATCAGCCCCAGCATTTT. This sequence encodes CASSLTHSNQPQHF.

The J gene is TRBJ2-5, the V gene TRBV12-3 or TRBV12-4, with 10 bases fitting TRBD2. Losses at the gene ends were 6 bases for V and 4 bases for J; bases not matched to a gene: 5. The CDR3 is made up of 14 amino acids. CDR3 region: CASSPAGGLETQYF. In nucleotides, the CDR3 is TGTGCCAGCAGCCCAGCGGGAGGGCTAGAGACCCAGTACTTC.

The chain employs TRBV10-1 and TRBJ2-7, with a possible D match to TRBD1 (6 bases). The CDR3 has 15 amino acids. Germline V gives CDR1 WNHNN, CDR2 SYGVQD (reference sequence). V lost 1 base and J lost 0, with 10 bases in between. The CDR3 region has the DNA TGCGCCAGCAGTGAGTGGGCAGGGGCCTCCTACGAGCAGTACTTC. This encodes CASSEWAGASYEQYF.

This chain uses TRBV6-1 with TRBJ1-2; D is unclear. V dropped 0 bases and J dropped 6 bases, with 11 bases sitting between them. CDR1 MNHNS and CDR2 SASEGT come from the germline V gene. The CDR3 runs 14 residues. The CDR3 reads CASSEARWWNGYTF. The CDR3 DNA is TGTGCCAGCAGTGAAGCGCGTTGGTGGAATGGCTACACCTTC.